Given below is one T cell receptor (beta chain) in context. The sample originates from a study of blood T cell repertoires in COVID-19. The overall study: Researchers got acute and convalescent COVID-19 samples from the United States, Italy and Spain. The analysed material was cDNA or gDNA that came from T cells, B-cell-depleted T cells, or PBMCs.

The germline V and J ends were trimmed by 3 bases and 3 bases, with 10 bases remaining between them. From germline, CDR1 is SGHNT and CDR2 YYREEE (reference sequence). This CDR3 contains 14 residues. As handled by the study authors: Nucleated cell number was recorded as an estimate derived from reference gene primer amplification. This table comes from immunoSEQ multiplex PCR, and its TCRdb copy is limited to in-frame clones, with some not included. D and trimming come from the DNA, and the V and J calls and clone size come from that table. Of more than 90,000 clones listed, about 86% were seen once; the top ten hold approximately 4%.

The chain employs TRBV5-4 and TRBJ1-3; TRBD1 might be the D (5 bases). Source material: peripheral blood. The TCR originated in a man aged 60 to 75 with acute or convalescent COVID-19. The CDR3 DNA sequence: TGTGCCAGCAGCTACCAGGGTTTTGGAAACACCATATATTTT. It codes for CASSYQGFGNTIYF. The whole variable domain, remainder taken from reference TRBV5-4 and TRBJ1-3, is ETGVTQSPTHLIKTRGQQVTLRCSSQSGHNTVSWYQQALGQGPQFIFQYYREEENGRGNFPPRFSGLQFPNYSSELNVNALELDDSALYLCASSYQGFGNTIYFGEGSWLTVV.